This is a list of T cell receptor beta chains from one sample in a study of shared clonotypes between healthy human individuals. Some clones are missing from TCRdb's copy, which holds only in-frame ones; the method was immunoSEQ multiplex PCR. Of fewer than 550,000 clones in the sample, almost 80% were seen once. The sequenced sample consisted of PBMCs. Every receptor here comes from a woman in her thirties or forties in good health. Some clones in this sample may be carry-over from other donors' samples. CDR3s include the opening cysteine and the closing phenylalanine or tryptophan. A D gene is named only where the DNA matches it firmly. Not all rows give a size; the values are once, few, many and, for expanded clones, a class.

v_gene: TRBV5-8; abundance: .; d_gene: .; j_gene: TRBJ1-5; CDR3aa: CASSLWRANQPQHF; CDR3nt: TGTGCCAGCAGCTTGTGGAGGGCCAATCAGCCCCAGCATTTT
v_gene: TRBV7-8; abundance: .; d_gene: TRBD1; j_gene: TRBJ2-7; CDR3aa: CASSLVGGEGAGEQYF; CDR3nt: TGTGCCAGCAGCTTAGTAGGGGGAGAGGGGGCGGGCGAGCAGTACTTC
v_gene: TRBV28; abundance: once; d_gene: .; j_gene: TRBJ2-1; CDR3aa: CASSFWESSYNEQFF; CDR3nt: TGTGCCAGCAGTTTCTGGGAAAGCTCCTACAATGAGCAGTTCTTC
v_gene: TRBV19; abundance: .; d_gene: .; j_gene: TRBJ1-5; CDR3aa: CASSIWRDSGQPQHF; CDR3nt: TGTGCCAGTAGTATATGGCGGGACTCCGGTCAGCCCCAGCATTTT
v_gene: TRBV7-8; abundance: few; d_gene: TRBD1; j_gene: TRBJ2-7; CDR3aa: CASSLEPGTAYEQYF; CDR3nt: TGTGCCAGCAGCTTAGAACCCGGGACAGCCTACGAGCAGTACTTC
v_gene: TRBV19; abundance: .; d_gene: TRBD2; j_gene: TRBJ2-5; CDR3aa: CASSVGTSGTQYF; CDR3nt: TGTGCCAGTAGTGTCGGGACTAGTGGGACCCAGTACTTC
v_gene: TRBV7-2; abundance: few; d_gene: TRBD2; j_gene: TRBJ2-1; CDR3aa: CASSYLLAGGSHNEQFF; CDR3nt: TGTGCCAGCAGCTATCTACTAGCGGGAGGGTCCCACAATGAGCAGTTCTTC
v_gene: TRBV5-4; abundance: .; d_gene: .; j_gene: TRBJ1-1; CDR3aa: CASSQYGLNTEAFF; CDR3nt: TGTGCCAGCAGCCAATATGGGTTGAACACTGAAGCTTTCTTT
v_gene: TRBV7-3; abundance: .; d_gene: TRBD2; j_gene: TRBJ2-3; CDR3aa: CASSSSGSRTDTQYF; CDR3nt: TGTGCCAGCAGCTCTAGCGGGAGTAGAACAGATACGCAGTATTTT
v_gene: TRBV2; abundance: .; d_gene: .; j_gene: TRBJ2-7; CDR3aa: CASTSRVAEQYF; CDR3nt: TGTGCCAGCACGTCTAGGGTGGCTGAGCAGTACTTC
v_gene: TRBV19; abundance: .; d_gene: .; j_gene: TRBJ2-5; CDR3aa: CASSTGETQYF; CDR3nt: TGTGCCAGTAGTACGGGGGAGACCCAGTACTTC
v_gene: TRBV27; abundance: .; d_gene: TRBD2; j_gene: TRBJ2-1; CDR3aa: CASSLSGADRYNEQFF; CDR3nt: TGTGCCAGCAGTTTAAGCGGGGCCGATCGTTACAATGAGCAGTTCTTC
v_gene: TRBV11-2; abundance: .; d_gene: .; j_gene: TRBJ2-3; CDR3aa: CASSFHPALGTDTQYF; CDR3nt: TGTGCCAGCAGCTTCCATCCAGCCCTCGGCACAGATACGCAGTATTTT
v_gene: TRBV30; abundance: .; d_gene: .; j_gene: TRBJ1-5; CDR3aa: CAWSGGSNQPQHF; CDR3nt: TGTGCCTGGAGTGGGGGTAGCAATCAGCCCCAGCATTTT
v_gene: TRBV4-1; abundance: once; d_gene: .; j_gene: TRBJ2-1; CDR3aa: CASSQARTPEGGLEQFF; CDR3nt: TGCGCCAGCAGCCAAGCCAGGACCCCGGAGGGTGGACTTGAGCAGTTCTTC
v_gene: TRBV4-3; abundance: .; d_gene: .; j_gene: TRBJ2-1; CDR3aa: CASSPPWNSYNEQFF; CDR3nt: TGCGCCAGCAGCCCCCCCTGGAACTCCTACAATGAGCAGTTCTTC
v_gene: TRBV19; abundance: .; d_gene: .; j_gene: TRBJ2-2; CDR3aa: CASSISRNTGELFF; CDR3nt: TGTGCCAGTAGTATATCCAGAAACACCGGGGAGCTGTTTTTT
v_gene: TRBV7-3; abundance: .; d_gene: TRBD1; j_gene: TRBJ2-2; CDR3aa: CASSSGTGNTGELFF; CDR3nt: TGTGCCAGCAGTTCCGGGACAGGGAACACCGGGGAGCTGTTTTTT
v_gene: TRBV6-4; abundance: many; d_gene: .; j_gene: TRBJ1-2; CDR3aa: CASSAGGTYGYTF; CDR3nt: TGTGCCAGTTCCGCCGGCGGGACCTATGGCTACACCTTC
v_gene: TRBV7-2; abundance: .; d_gene: TRBD2; j_gene: TRBJ2-2; CDR3aa: CASSLGLAAGELFF; CDR3nt: TGTGCCAGCAGCTTAGGACTAGCGGCCGGGGAGCTGTTTTTT